Listed below are T cell receptor beta chains from one sample, sequenced in a study of graft-versus-host responses after intestinal transplantation. These receptors have no known antigen. Using immunoSEQ multiplex PCR, the repertoire was profiled, and TCRdb retains in-frame clones only, with some absent. The sample records fewer than 120,000 clones, just under 95% being singletons. The material sequenced was unstimulated CD8+ T cells sorted from spleen or lymph node cells, taken before intestinal transplant. Every receptor here comes from a human donor who received an intestinal transplant. The CDR3 runs from the conserved cysteine through the conserved F or W. The D gene is left open where the match is weak. Part of the rows lack a size; the others show once, few, many or a class for expanded clones.

size	D	J	V	CDR3	DNA
.	.	TRBJ2-7	TRBV19	CASSIVGGDEQYF	TGTGCCAGTAGTATAGTGGGGGGCGACGAGCAGTACTTC
.	TRBD1	TRBJ2-1	TRBV28	CASITGGGYNEQFF	TGTGCCAGCATCACAGGGGGCGGATACAATGAGCAGTTCTTC
.	.	TRBJ2-5	TRBV5-1	CASSPDYLETQYF	TGCGCCAGCAGCCCGGACTACTTAGAGACCCAGTACTTC
.	TRBD1	TRBJ2-7	TRBV6-5	CASSARDSPYEQYF	TGTGCCAGCAGTGCACGGGACAGTCCCTACGAGCAGTACTTC
.	.	TRBJ2-7	TRBV6-5	CASSPDGVDEQYF	TGTGCCAGCAGCCCGGACGGGGTCGACGAGCAGTACTTC
.	.	TRBJ2-7	TRBV5-8	CASRLDLSGTYEQYF	TGTGCCAGCAGACTCGACCTATCAGGAACCTACGAGCAGTACTTC
.	TRBD2	TRBJ2-7	TRBV12-5	CASGFHLGTSGSDDEQYF	TGTGCTAGTGGTTTCCACCTCGGGACTAGCGGGAGCGACGACGAGCAGTACTTC
.	TRBD1	TRBJ1-1	TRBV6-5	CASTWDRGTEAFF	TGTGCCAGCACCTGGGACAGGGGAACTGAAGCTTTCTTT
.	.	TRBJ2-3	TRBV6-5	CASSYAPSGTDTQYF	TGTGCCAGCAGTTACGCCCCTTCCGGCACAGATACGCAGTATTTT
.	.	TRBJ2-3	TRBV27	CASSLSIGLVRTDTQYF	TGTGCCAGCAGTTTATCAATCGGGCTAGTTAGAACAGATACGCAGTATTTT
.	.	TRBJ1-2	TRBV5-1	CASSFWGNPYYGYTF	TGCGCCAGCAGCTTTTGGGGGAACCCTTACTATGGCTACACCTTC
.	.	TRBJ2-7	TRBV7-6	CASSLQDGAYEQYF	TGTGCCAGCAGCTTACAAGACGGAGCCTACGAGCAGTACTTC
.	.	TRBJ2-7	TRBV2	CASSLNTYEQYF	TGTGCCAGCTCCCTCAATACCTACGAGCAGTACTTC
.	.	TRBJ2-1	TRBV7-9	CASSSLLPGLGSSYNEQFF	TGTGCCAGCAGCTCACTACTACCGGGACTTGGAAGCTCCTACAATGAGCAGTTCTTC
once	TRBD1	TRBJ2-1	TRBV27	CASSFYRGLGEQFF	TGTGCCAGCAGTTTTTACAGGGGGCTGGGAGAGCAGTTCTTC
.	.	TRBJ2-7	TRBV6-1	CASSDSLGWDYEQYF	TGTGCCAGCAGTGATTCGCTTGGCTGGGACTACGAGCAGTACTTC
once	TRBD2	TRBJ2-1	TRBV19	CASSLPGLANEQFF	TGTGCCAGTAGTCTCCCCGGACTAGCAAATGAGCAGTTCTTC
.	TRBD2	TRBJ2-1	TRBV28	CASSLGLVGEQFF	TGTGCCAGCAGTTTAGGACTAGTCGGTGAGCAGTTCTTC
.	.	TRBJ1-1	TRBV30	CAWSDDEAFF	TGTGCCTGGAGTGACGATGAAGCTTTCTTT
.	TRBD2	TRBJ2-7	TRBV6-1	CASSDRASGFYEQYF	TGTGCCAGCAGTGATAGGGCTAGCGGATTCTACGAGCAGTACTTC
.	.	TRBJ1-1	TRBV5-1	CASSFSGNTEAFF	TGCGCCAGCAGCTTTTCAGGGAACACTGAAGCTTTCTTT
.	.	TRBJ1-2	TRBV6-5	CASRQAANYGYTF	TGTGCCAGCAGACAGGCTGCTAACTATGGCTACACCTTC
.	.	TRBJ2-2	TRBV7-2	CASSLDSFLDNTGELFF	TGTGCCAGCAGCTTAGACTCATTTCTAGACAACACCGGGGAGCTGTTTTTT
.	.	TRBJ1-2	TRBV27	CASSFRIEGDGYTF	TGTGCCAGCAGTTTTAGGATTGAAGGGGATGGCTACACCTTC
.	TRBD1	TRBJ2-3	TRBV6-1	CASSNYRGSTDTQYF	TGTGCCAGCAGTAACTACAGGGGAAGCACAGATACGCAGTATTTT
.	TRBD1	TRBJ2-7	TRBV27	CGSGQGAYEQYF	TGTGGGTCGGGACAGGGGGCCTACGAGCAGTACTTC
.	TRBD2	TRBJ2-7	TRBV29-1	CSVEAGEQYEQYF	TGCAGCGTCGAAGCGGGAGAACAATACGAGCAGTACTTC
.	TRBD2	TRBJ2-3	TRBV2	CASSEGLAEFTDTQYF	TGTGCCAGCAGTGAAGGCCTAGCGGAATTCACAGATACGCAGTATTTT
.	TRBD2	TRBJ2-1	TRBV10-3	CAMGGISYNEQFF	TGTGCCATGGGGGGGATTAGTTACAATGAGCAGTTCTTC
.	TRBD1	TRBJ2-7	TRBV6-1	CASRPGGGYEQYF	TGTGCCAGCAGACCAGGGGGCGGGTACGAGCAGTACTTC
few	.	TRBJ1-5	TRBV6-5	CASSYSQGNQWPQHF	TGTGCCAGCAGTTACTCACAGGGCAATCAATGGCCCCAGCATTTT
.	.	TRBJ2-5	TRBV5-1	CASRDGKETQYF	TGCGCCAGCAGGGATGGGAAAGAGACCCAGTACTTC
.	.	TRBJ2-3	TRBV5-1	CASSLWGSSTDTQYF	TGCGCCAGCAGCTTGTGGGGGTCTAGCACAGATACGCAGTATTTT
.	.	TRBJ1-1	TRBV13	CASSLGGSSNTEAFF	TGTGCCAGCAGCTTAGGCGGCAGTTCGAACACTGAAGCTTTCTTT
.	.	TRBJ2-7	TRBV19	CASSPSVFGSYEQYF	TGTGCCAGTAGTCCTTCTGTATTTGGATCCTACGAGCAGTACTTC
.	TRBD2	TRBJ2-2	TRBV28	CASSQTSGRGTGELFF	TGTGCCAGCAGCCAGACTAGCGGGAGAGGCACCGGGGAGCTGTTTTTT
.	TRBD1	TRBJ1-5	TRBV28	CASSRDSDLEPQHF	TGTGCCAGCAGCCGGGACAGCGACCTTGAGCCCCAGCATTTT
.	.	TRBJ2-7	TRBV9	CASSVAADEQYF	TGTGCCAGCAGCGTCGCGGCAGACGAGCAGTACTTC
.	TRBD2	TRBJ2-3	TRBV4-1	CASSQVAGGTDTQYF	TGCGCCAGCAGCCAGGTAGCGGGAGGGACAGATACGCAGTATTTT
.	TRBD2	TRBJ2-1	TRBV4-1	CASSWGAGGQFF	TGCGCCAGCAGCTGGGGGGCGGGAGGGCAGTTCTTC
.	.	TRBJ2-1	TRBV27	CASSSRGTPVRTYNEQFF	TGTGCCAGCAGTTCACGCGGGACGCCCGTTCGTACCTACAATGAGCAGTTCTTC
.	TRBD1	TRBJ2-7	TRBV5-1	CASSLAPGGYEQYF	TGCGCCAGCAGCTTGGCCCCAGGGGGCTACGAGCAGTACTTC
.	.	TRBJ2-7	TRBV6-5	CASSYTTGPSSYEQYF	TGTGCCAGCAGTTACACGACAGGCCCGAGCTCCTACGAGCAGTACTTC